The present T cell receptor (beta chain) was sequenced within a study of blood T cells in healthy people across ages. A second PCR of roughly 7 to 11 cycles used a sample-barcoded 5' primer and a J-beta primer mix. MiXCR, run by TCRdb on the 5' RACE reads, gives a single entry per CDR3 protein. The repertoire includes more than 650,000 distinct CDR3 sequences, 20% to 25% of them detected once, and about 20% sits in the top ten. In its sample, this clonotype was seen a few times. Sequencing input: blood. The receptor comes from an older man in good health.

The CDR3 sequence: CASSLARQSGELFF. In nucleotides, the CDR3 is TGTGCCAGCAGCTTAGCGCGACAATCGGGGGAGCTGTTTTTT. V is TRBV7-2 and J is TRBJ2-2; no clear D. The V and J ends lost 0 bases and 8 bases respectively, with 10 bases between them. Germline CDR1 and CDR2: SGHTA and FQGNSA. The CDR3 covers 14 residues.